What follows describes a single TCR beta chain. The CDR3 extends over 14 amino acids. V gave up 4 bases and J gave up 5 bases; unmatched junction bases: 8. The V gene's germline CDR1 is SGDLS and CDR2 YYNGEE. The data originate from a study of blood T cell repertoires in COVID-19. The method was immunoSEQ multiplex PCR; TCRdb's version includes in-frame clones alone and lacks a portion of them. The sample lists tens of thousands of clones; roughly 85% were seen once. The rearrangement uses TRBV9 and TRBJ2-7; 8 bases are a match to TRBD1. The source is a man aged 60 to 75 with acute or convalescent COVID-19. The sequenced material came from peripheral blood. CDR3 region: CASSPRQGTHEQYF. In nucleotides, the CDR3 is TGTGCCAGCAGCCCCCGACAGGGGACGCACGAGCAGTACTTC.